One and the same sample provided the 12 T cell receptor beta chains below, sequenced in a study of T cells expressing NK-cell markers (dated by TCRdb to the early 2020s). Library preparation employed 5' RACE. Sequencer: Illumina HiSeq 2000. TCRdb reprocessed the reads, and each CDR3 protein sequence is entered once, without DNA. This sample's table lists roughly 280,000 distinct CDR3 sequences. Of the sample, about 0.4% is held by the ten largest clones. Sequenced input: blood T cells: a sorted CD56 or NKG2C T cell subset, CD4+ or CD8+ T cells, or bulk PBMC T cells (not recorded which). These receptor sequences come from a man aged 18-30 years in good health. Donor details come from another sample of the same person, matched by shared clones.

The chain links TRBV9 to TRBJ1-2. The length of the CDR3 is 11 residues. Germline V gene lookup returns CDR1 SGDLS and CDR2 YYNGEE. The CDR3 sequence is CASSPSYGYTF.

The chain uses TRBV5-5 and TRBJ2-1; without DNA, the TCRdb call of TRBD2 cannot be checked. CDR1 is SGHKS and CDR2 is YYEKEE in the germline V gene (reference sequence). There are 13 residues in the CDR3. This CDR3 reads CASSSFGGTAKFF.

The gene calls are TRBV5-6 and TRBJ2-3; lacking DNA, the TRBD1 call made by TCRdb goes unchecked. Germline V gene lookup returns CDR1 SGHDT and CDR2 YYEEEE. This CDR3 contains 16 residues. The CDR3 is CASSRPGQGLTDTQYF.

V gene TRBV6-1 combines with J gene TRBJ2-6; TCRdb calls TRBD1, which cannot be checked without DNA. Germline CDR1 is MNHNS and CDR2 is SASEGT. The CDR3 length is 16 residues. The CDR3 reads CASGRTGGSGANVLTF.

The chain carries TRBV9 and TRBJ1-6. CDR3 length: 14 residues. CDR1 is SGDLS and CDR2 is YYNGEE in the germline V gene. The CDR3 loop reads CASSVEGEGSPLHF.

This sequence joins TRBV11-2 and TRBJ2-1; with no DNA, the TCRdb D assignment of TRBD1 cannot be verified. The CDR3 sequence is 17 residues long. Germline CDR1 SGHAT, CDR2 FQNNGV. The CDR3: CASSRTRGGVGYNEQFF.

The CDR3 loop reads CASSQDLGGLSYEQYF. The J gene is TRBJ2-7, the V gene TRBV4-2; TCRdb selects TRBD1, and the lack of DNA leaves this call unchecked. The length of the CDR3 is 16 residues. In germline, CDR1 is LGHNA, CDR2 YNFKEQ.

The chain uses TRBV7-9 and TRBJ2-1. The germline V gene encodes CDR1 SEHNR and CDR2 FQNEAQ (reference sequence). The CDR3 is 16 amino acids. Here the CDR3 reads CASSLDRVGYYNEQFF. The variable domain in full, with the rest retrieved from reference TRBV7-9 and TRBJ2-1, is DTGVSQNPRHKITKRGQNVTFRCDPISEHNRLYWYRQTLGQGPEFLTYFQNEAQLEKSRLLSDRFSAERPKGSFSTLEIQRTEQGDSAMYLCASSLDRVGYYNEQFFGPGTRLTVL.

J is TRBJ2-1 and V is TRBV29-1; TCRdb returns TRBD2, unconfirmable since there is no DNA. The germline V gene encodes CDR1 SQVTM and CDR2 ANQGSEA. This CDR3 region has 15 residues. CDR3 region: CSVDSLAGSFHEQFF.

This sequence joins TRBV7-9 and TRBJ1-2; the D gene TCRdb calls, TRBD1, cannot be checked with no DNA. The CDR3 totals 15 residues. Germline CDR1 is SEHNR and CDR2 is FQNEAQ (reference sequence). CDR3 sequence: CASTRRTGSNYGYTF.

The V gene is TRBV11-3, the J gene TRBJ2-6; there is no DNA to check the TCRdb D call of TRBD1. This CDR3 comprises 17 residues. Germline V gene data show CDR1 as SGHNT and CDR2 as YENEEA. CDR3 region: CASSLGQGLTGANVLTF.

V and J are TRBV11-1 and TRBJ2-2; lacking DNA, the TRBD1 call made by TCRdb goes unchecked. The CDR3 extends over 17 amino acids. CDR1 and CDR2 (germline): SGHAT, FQDESV (reference sequence). CDR3 protein: CASSPRGQGANTGELFF.